The rows below give T cell receptor beta chains drawn from one sample of a study of cytomegalovirus exposure and HLA in healthy donors. This table comes from immunoSEQ multiplex PCR, and its TCRdb copy is limited to in-frame clones, with some not included. Among 300,000 or so clones listed, just under 85% were seen once. The sequenced material came from PBMCs. The receptor source for this set is a woman in her thirties or forties in good health and CMV-seropositive. Both conserved end residues are part of each CDR3. Fields, in order: J gene, clone size, D gene, V gene, CDR3 DNA, CDR3 protein. The D gene is left open where the match is weak. Clone size, where shown, is once, few, many, or a class for clones that have expanded.

j_gene: TRBJ1-2; abundance: -; d_gene: -; v_gene: TRBV19; CDR3nt: TGTGCCAGTAGTTCCACAGCCTATGGCTACACCTTC; CDR3aa: CASSSTAYGYTF
j_gene: TRBJ2-5; abundance: few; d_gene: -; v_gene: TRBV6-1; CDR3nt: TGTGCCAGCAGGGTAGTCGAGACCCAGTACTTC; CDR3aa: CASRVVETQYF
j_gene: TRBJ2-7; abundance: once; d_gene: -; v_gene: TRBV27; CDR3nt: TGTGCCAGCAGTTTGAGCGTTTCCTACGAGCAGTACTTC; CDR3aa: CASSLSVSYEQYF
j_gene: TRBJ2-3; abundance: -; d_gene: -; v_gene: TRBV19; CDR3nt: TGTGCCAGTGGAGGCGCAGATACGCAGTATTTT; CDR3aa: CASGGADTQYF
j_gene: TRBJ2-1; abundance: -; d_gene: TRBD1; v_gene: TRBV19; CDR3nt: TGTGCCAGTAGTATGGGACAGAGTTACTACAATGAGCAGTTCTTC; CDR3aa: CASSMGQSYYNEQFF
j_gene: TRBJ2-1; abundance: -; d_gene: -; v_gene: TRBV10-2; CDR3nt: TGCGCCAGCAGTGAGTCGAAGCGGGCCGACTACAATGAGCAGTTCTTC; CDR3aa: CASSESKRADYNEQFF
j_gene: TRBJ1-5; abundance: -; d_gene: -; v_gene: TRBV28; CDR3nt: TGTGCCAGCAGTTTTCCTCGATACGGGGATCCTCAGCCCCAGCATTTT; CDR3aa: CASSFPRYGDPQPQHF
j_gene: TRBJ1-4; abundance: -; d_gene: -; v_gene: TRBV6-6; CDR3nt: TGTGCCAGCACCGAGGTCAGGGGCGCAACTAATGAAAAACTGTTTTTT; CDR3aa: CASTEVRGATNEKLFF
j_gene: TRBJ2-3; abundance: -; d_gene: -; v_gene: TRBV15; CDR3nt: TGTGCCACCAGCAATTGGCAGGGTGGAGATACGCAGTATTTT; CDR3aa: CATSNWQGGDTQYF
j_gene: TRBJ1-1; abundance: -; d_gene: -; v_gene: TRBV28; CDR3nt: TGTGCCAGCAGTTTGGCTACATGGGGGGGGTACACTGAAGCTTTCTTT; CDR3aa: CASSLATWGGYTEAFF
j_gene: TRBJ2-7; abundance: -; d_gene: -; v_gene: TRBV29-1; CDR3nt: TGCAGCGTTGGGACTGTCGGGGAGCAGTACTTC; CDR3aa: CSVGTVGEQYF
j_gene: TRBJ1-2; abundance: -; d_gene: -; v_gene: TRBV5-8; CDR3nt: TGTGCCAGCAGCTTTTCCCCTCGGGGGGACTATGGCTACACCTTC; CDR3aa: CASSFSPRGDYGYTF
j_gene: TRBJ2-5; abundance: -; d_gene: TRBD2; v_gene: TRBV11-3; CDR3nt: TGTGCCAGCAGCATTAGCGGGAGTTCCTCAGAGACCCAGTACTTC; CDR3aa: CASSISGSSSETQYF
j_gene: TRBJ2-5; abundance: -; d_gene: -; v_gene: TRBV2; CDR3nt: TGTGCCAGCAGTGCCCAAGGGGTTGGAGAGACCCAGTACTTC; CDR3aa: CASSAQGVGETQYF
j_gene: TRBJ2-1; abundance: -; d_gene: TRBD1; v_gene: TRBV6-7; CDR3nt: TGTGCCAGCAGTTCTCGGACAGGGGGACCGAGCTCCTACAATGAGCAGTTCTTC; CDR3aa: CASSSRTGGPSSYNEQFF
j_gene: TRBJ2-7; abundance: few; d_gene: -; v_gene: TRBV14; CDR3nt: TGTGCCAGCAGCCAGCCCGGGACTGTAAACTCCTACGAGCAGTACTTC; CDR3aa: CASSQPGTVNSYEQYF
j_gene: TRBJ1-2; abundance: -; d_gene: -; v_gene: TRBV25-1; CDR3nt: TGTGCCAGCAGTGATCCGGGGACATCCCTCAATGGCTACACCTTC; CDR3aa: CASSDPGTSLNGYTF
j_gene: TRBJ1-1; abundance: -; d_gene: TRBD1; v_gene: TRBV4-2; CDR3nt: TGTGCCAGCAGCCTCGGGACAGTGAACACTGAAGCTTTCTTT; CDR3aa: CASSLGTVNTEAFF
j_gene: TRBJ1-2; abundance: -; d_gene: TRBD1; v_gene: TRBV15; CDR3nt: TGTGCCACCAGCAGAGATACAGGGGACTATGGCTACACCTTC; CDR3aa: CATSRDTGDYGYTF
j_gene: TRBJ1-4; abundance: -; d_gene: -; v_gene: TRBV30; CDR3nt: TGTGCCTGGAAGTTTGGCGAAAAACTGTTTTTT; CDR3aa: CAWKFGEKLFF
j_gene: TRBJ2-7; abundance: -; d_gene: -; v_gene: TRBV5-1; CDR3nt: TGCGCCAGCAGCTTGTACGGGAGAGGCTACGAGCAGTACTTC; CDR3aa: CASSLYGRGYEQYF
j_gene: TRBJ2-2; abundance: -; d_gene: TRBD1; v_gene: TRBV19; CDR3nt: TGTGCCAGTAGTATTCCCGGACAGGGGAACACCGGGGAGCTGTTTTTT; CDR3aa: CASSIPGQGNTGELFF
j_gene: TRBJ1-1; abundance: -; d_gene: TRBD1; v_gene: TRBV30; CDR3nt: TGTGCCTGGAGTGCGGAGTGGGGGACAGGCCCGACTGAAGCTTTCTTT; CDR3aa: CAWSAEWGTGPTEAFF
j_gene: TRBJ1-6; abundance: few; d_gene: -; v_gene: TRBV11-2; CDR3nt: TGTGCCAGCAGCTTATCCACTTTTTCGGGGAATCCCTATAATTCACCCCTCCACTTT; CDR3aa: CASSLSTFSGNPYNSPLHF
j_gene: TRBJ1-6; abundance: -; d_gene: TRBD1; v_gene: TRBV5-1; CDR3nt: TGCGCCAGCAGCCCAGGACAGGGTTATAATTCACCCCTCCACTTT; CDR3aa: CASSPGQGYNSPLHF
j_gene: TRBJ2-7; abundance: -; d_gene: TRBD2; v_gene: TRBV10-3; CDR3nt: TGTGCCATCACTCCTACAGCGGGAGGGCCGGGTGAGCAGTACTTC; CDR3aa: CAITPTAGGPGEQYF
j_gene: TRBJ2-5; abundance: -; d_gene: TRBD2; v_gene: TRBV5-6; CDR3nt: TGTGCCAGCAGCTCCCGGGACTACTCGTACCAAGAGACCCAGTACTTC; CDR3aa: CASSSRDYSYQETQYF
j_gene: TRBJ2-2; abundance: -; d_gene: TRBD2; v_gene: TRBV5-1; CDR3nt: TGCGCCAGCAAGGTCGGGACTAGCGGGAGTAACACCGGGGAGCTGTTTTTT; CDR3aa: CASKVGTSGSNTGELFF
j_gene: TRBJ2-7; abundance: -; d_gene: TRBD1; v_gene: TRBV2; CDR3nt: TGTGCCGTCCGCCGGGACAGCTACGAGCAGTACTTC; CDR3aa: CAVRRDSYEQYF
j_gene: TRBJ2-3; abundance: -; d_gene: -; v_gene: TRBV11-3; CDR3nt: TGTGCCAGCAGCAGGGGGAGAGATACGCAGTATTTT; CDR3aa: CASSRGRDTQYF
j_gene: TRBJ2-7; abundance: -; d_gene: -; v_gene: TRBV7-9; CDR3nt: TGTTCCAGTACTTCCGACAGACAGGTGGCCTACGAGCAGTACTTC; CDR3aa: CSSTSDRQVAYEQYF
j_gene: TRBJ2-7; abundance: -; d_gene: TRBD2; v_gene: TRBV7-2; CDR3nt: TGTGCCAGCAGCTTAAGGGTTAGCGGGACCTCCTACGAGCAGTACTTC; CDR3aa: CASSLRVSGTSYEQYF
j_gene: TRBJ1-3; abundance: -; d_gene: TRBD1; v_gene: TRBV29-1; CDR3nt: TGCAGCGTTTCCCAGACAGGGGTAGGAAACACCATATATTTT; CDR3aa: CSVSQTGVGNTIYF